A selection of T cell receptor beta chains follows, all from one sample in a study of blood T cells in healthy people across ages. TCRdb recomputed calls from the 5' RACE reads with MiXCR, one row per CDR3 protein. The sample holds some 1.8 million distinct CDR3 sequences, 39% seen once. Input material: blood. The receptors stem from a human donor in good health. CDR3s include the opening cysteine and the closing phenylalanine or tryptophan. A D gene is named only where the DNA matches it firmly. The listing skips clone size in some rows; elsewhere it reads once, few, many or a size class.

j_call: TRBJ2-6
v_call: TRBV7-6
clone_size: -
cdr3_length: 15
d_call: -
cdr3_nt: TGTGCCAGCAGCTTAGATATGGCTGGGGCCAACGTCCTGACTTTC
cdr3_aa: CASSLDMAGANVLTF

j_call: TRBJ1-5
v_call: TRBV11-1
clone_size: few
cdr3_length: 15
d_call: TRBD1
cdr3_nt: TGTGCCAGCAGCTTAAGACAGGGGAATGGTCAGCCCCAGCATTTT
cdr3_aa: CASSLRQGNGQPQHF

j_call: TRBJ2-5
v_call: TRBV6-5
clone_size: -
cdr3_length: 16
d_call: TRBD2
cdr3_nt: TGTGCCAGCAGTTATATAAGGGAGGGTTACCAAGAGACCCAGTACTTC
cdr3_aa: CASSYIREGYQETQYF

j_call: TRBJ1-2
v_call: TRBV4-3
clone_size: few
cdr3_length: 15
d_call: -
cdr3_nt: TGCGCCAGCAGCCAACTAATACAGGGCTACTATGGCTACACCTTC
cdr3_aa: CASSQLIQGYYGYTF

j_call: TRBJ1-5
v_call: TRBV10-3
clone_size: -
cdr3_length: 13
d_call: -
cdr3_nt: TGTGCCACCAGGGGCACCGGGGATCAGCCCCAGCATTTT
cdr3_aa: CATRGTGDQPQHF

j_call: TRBJ2-7
v_call: TRBV15
clone_size: many
cdr3_length: 13
d_call: -
cdr3_nt: TGTGCCACCAGCACCAAGGTCCTAACAGAGCAGTACTTC
cdr3_aa: CATSTKVLTEQYF

j_call: TRBJ1-2
v_call: TRBV28
clone_size: -
cdr3_length: 13
d_call: -
cdr3_nt: TGTGCCAGCACCTCGCCAGGGGTCTATGGCTACACCTTC
cdr3_aa: CASTSPGVYGYTF

j_call: TRBJ1-2
v_call: TRBV3-1
clone_size: -
cdr3_length: 17
d_call: -
cdr3_nt: TGTGCCAGCACCTCTCAAACTTCCGGGACTTACGCGGATGGCTACACCTTC
cdr3_aa: CASTSQTSGTYADGYTF

j_call: TRBJ1-2
v_call: TRBV5-6
clone_size: -
cdr3_length: 15
d_call: TRBD1
cdr3_nt: TGTGCCAGCAGCTTGGTACCCGGGACAGGGATGGGCTACACCTTC
cdr3_aa: CASSLVPGTGMGYTF

j_call: TRBJ1-6
v_call: TRBV12-3/TRBV12-4
clone_size: -
cdr3_length: 14
d_call: -
cdr3_nt: TGTGCCAGCAGTTTAGGCAGCCGAGAGTCACCCCTCCACTTT
cdr3_aa: CASSLGSRESPLHF

j_call: TRBJ1-5
v_call: TRBV7-9
clone_size: once
cdr3_length: 15
d_call: TRBD1
cdr3_nt: TGTGCCAGCAGCGCAGCAGGGGGCGCAGGGCAGCCCCAGCATTTT
cdr3_aa: CASSAAGGAGQPQHF

j_call: TRBJ2-5
v_call: TRBV4-1
clone_size: few
cdr3_length: 13
d_call: -
cdr3_nt: TGCGCCAGCAGCCAAACAGGTTTCGAGACCCAGTACTTC
cdr3_aa: CASSQTGFETQYF

j_call: TRBJ2-1
v_call: TRBV7-8
clone_size: -
cdr3_length: 15
d_call: TRBD2
cdr3_nt: TGTGCCAGCAGCTCCAGCGGGGGGGCCTCTTTCATGCAGTTCTTC
cdr3_aa: CASSSSGGASFMQFF

j_call: TRBJ2-1
v_call: TRBV9
clone_size: few
cdr3_length: 15
d_call: TRBD2
cdr3_nt: TGTGCCAGCAGCGCACTAGTCAGGGACTATAGTGAGCAGTTCTTC
cdr3_aa: CASSALVRDYSEQFF

j_call: TRBJ1-2
v_call: TRBV7-2
clone_size: -
cdr3_length: 12
d_call: -
cdr3_nt: TGTGCCAGCAGCCCAGGGCTCTCTGGCTACACCTTC
cdr3_aa: CASSPGLSGYTF

j_call: TRBJ2-7
v_call: TRBV4-3
clone_size: -
cdr3_length: 16
d_call: TRBD2
cdr3_nt: TGCGCCAGCAGCCAAGTGGCGGGGGGCGACTCCTACGAGCAGTACTTC
cdr3_aa: CASSQVAGGDSYEQYF

j_call: TRBJ2-5
v_call: TRBV7-9
clone_size: few
cdr3_length: 17
d_call: -
cdr3_nt: TGTGCCAGCAGCTTAATTCGGACAGCAGATTACCAAGAGACCCAGTACTTC
cdr3_aa: CASSLIRTADYQETQYF

j_call: TRBJ2-1
v_call: TRBV27
clone_size: -
cdr3_length: 15
d_call: -
cdr3_nt: TGTGCCAGCAGCGAGGGGACCGTCTCCTACAATGAGCAGTTCTTC
cdr3_aa: CASSEGTVSYNEQFF

j_call: TRBJ2-5
v_call: TRBV7-6
clone_size: few
cdr3_length: 17
d_call: TRBD2
cdr3_nt: TGTGCCAGCAGCTTAGTTGTGACTAGCGGGGGTATGAAGACCCAGTACTTC
cdr3_aa: CASSLVVTSGGMKTQYF

j_call: TRBJ2-1
v_call: TRBV7-3
clone_size: -
cdr3_length: 14
d_call: -
cdr3_nt: TGTGCCAGCAGCTTCGGCTTTGGGGCAGACGAGCAGTTCTTC
cdr3_aa: CASSFGFGADEQFF

j_call: TRBJ1-4
v_call: TRBV7-2
clone_size: -
cdr3_length: 14
d_call: -
cdr3_nt: TGTGCCAGCAGCCCAGGACGGGTAGGAGAAAAACTGTTTTTT
cdr3_aa: CASSPGRVGEKLFF

j_call: TRBJ2-1
v_call: TRBV5-5
clone_size: -
cdr3_length: 15
d_call: -
cdr3_nt: TGTGCCAGCAGCCCTTCAGTTCTGGGAAACAATGGGCAGTTCTTC
cdr3_aa: CASSPSVLGNNGQFF

j_call: TRBJ2-6
v_call: TRBV15
clone_size: -
cdr3_length: 19
d_call: -
cdr3_nt: TGTGCCACCAGCAGAGAAGCGATTAGCACTCTCTCTGGGGCCAACGTCCTGACTTTC
cdr3_aa: CATSREAISTLSGANVLTF

j_call: TRBJ1-1
v_call: TRBV6-6
clone_size: -
cdr3_length: 15
d_call: -
cdr3_nt: TGTGCCAGCAGTTACTCGGCAGGGCGTCGTACTGAAGCTTTCTTT
cdr3_aa: CASSYSAGRRTEAFF

j_call: TRBJ2-4
v_call: TRBV7-2
clone_size: -
cdr3_length: 15
d_call: TRBD2
cdr3_nt: TGTGCCAGCAGCTTAAGCGGGGGGGAAGGAAACATTCAGTACTTC
cdr3_aa: CASSLSGGEGNIQYF

j_call: TRBJ2-1
v_call: TRBV6-2/TRBV6-3
clone_size: -
cdr3_length: 14
d_call: -
cdr3_nt: TGTGCCAGCAGTTACTTGGGGGCCAACAATGAGCAGTTCTTC
cdr3_aa: CASSYLGANNEQFF